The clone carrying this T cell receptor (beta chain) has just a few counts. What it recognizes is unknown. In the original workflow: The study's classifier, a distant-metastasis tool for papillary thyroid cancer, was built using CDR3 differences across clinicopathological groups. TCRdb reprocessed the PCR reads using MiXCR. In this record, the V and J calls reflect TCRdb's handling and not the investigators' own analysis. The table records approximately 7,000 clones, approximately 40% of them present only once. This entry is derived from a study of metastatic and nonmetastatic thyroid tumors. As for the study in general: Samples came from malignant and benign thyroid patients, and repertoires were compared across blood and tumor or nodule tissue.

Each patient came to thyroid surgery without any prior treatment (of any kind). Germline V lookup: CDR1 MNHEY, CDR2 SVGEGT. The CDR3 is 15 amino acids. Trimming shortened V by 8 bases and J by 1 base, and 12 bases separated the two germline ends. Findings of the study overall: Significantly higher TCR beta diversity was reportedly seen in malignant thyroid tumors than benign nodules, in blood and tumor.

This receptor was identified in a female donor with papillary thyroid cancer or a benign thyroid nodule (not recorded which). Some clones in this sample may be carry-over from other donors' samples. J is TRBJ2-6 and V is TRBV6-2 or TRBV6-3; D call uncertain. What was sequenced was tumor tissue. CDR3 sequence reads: CASGTDESGANVLTF. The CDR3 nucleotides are TGTGCCAGCGGAACAGACGAGTCTGGGGCCAACGTCCTGACTTTC.